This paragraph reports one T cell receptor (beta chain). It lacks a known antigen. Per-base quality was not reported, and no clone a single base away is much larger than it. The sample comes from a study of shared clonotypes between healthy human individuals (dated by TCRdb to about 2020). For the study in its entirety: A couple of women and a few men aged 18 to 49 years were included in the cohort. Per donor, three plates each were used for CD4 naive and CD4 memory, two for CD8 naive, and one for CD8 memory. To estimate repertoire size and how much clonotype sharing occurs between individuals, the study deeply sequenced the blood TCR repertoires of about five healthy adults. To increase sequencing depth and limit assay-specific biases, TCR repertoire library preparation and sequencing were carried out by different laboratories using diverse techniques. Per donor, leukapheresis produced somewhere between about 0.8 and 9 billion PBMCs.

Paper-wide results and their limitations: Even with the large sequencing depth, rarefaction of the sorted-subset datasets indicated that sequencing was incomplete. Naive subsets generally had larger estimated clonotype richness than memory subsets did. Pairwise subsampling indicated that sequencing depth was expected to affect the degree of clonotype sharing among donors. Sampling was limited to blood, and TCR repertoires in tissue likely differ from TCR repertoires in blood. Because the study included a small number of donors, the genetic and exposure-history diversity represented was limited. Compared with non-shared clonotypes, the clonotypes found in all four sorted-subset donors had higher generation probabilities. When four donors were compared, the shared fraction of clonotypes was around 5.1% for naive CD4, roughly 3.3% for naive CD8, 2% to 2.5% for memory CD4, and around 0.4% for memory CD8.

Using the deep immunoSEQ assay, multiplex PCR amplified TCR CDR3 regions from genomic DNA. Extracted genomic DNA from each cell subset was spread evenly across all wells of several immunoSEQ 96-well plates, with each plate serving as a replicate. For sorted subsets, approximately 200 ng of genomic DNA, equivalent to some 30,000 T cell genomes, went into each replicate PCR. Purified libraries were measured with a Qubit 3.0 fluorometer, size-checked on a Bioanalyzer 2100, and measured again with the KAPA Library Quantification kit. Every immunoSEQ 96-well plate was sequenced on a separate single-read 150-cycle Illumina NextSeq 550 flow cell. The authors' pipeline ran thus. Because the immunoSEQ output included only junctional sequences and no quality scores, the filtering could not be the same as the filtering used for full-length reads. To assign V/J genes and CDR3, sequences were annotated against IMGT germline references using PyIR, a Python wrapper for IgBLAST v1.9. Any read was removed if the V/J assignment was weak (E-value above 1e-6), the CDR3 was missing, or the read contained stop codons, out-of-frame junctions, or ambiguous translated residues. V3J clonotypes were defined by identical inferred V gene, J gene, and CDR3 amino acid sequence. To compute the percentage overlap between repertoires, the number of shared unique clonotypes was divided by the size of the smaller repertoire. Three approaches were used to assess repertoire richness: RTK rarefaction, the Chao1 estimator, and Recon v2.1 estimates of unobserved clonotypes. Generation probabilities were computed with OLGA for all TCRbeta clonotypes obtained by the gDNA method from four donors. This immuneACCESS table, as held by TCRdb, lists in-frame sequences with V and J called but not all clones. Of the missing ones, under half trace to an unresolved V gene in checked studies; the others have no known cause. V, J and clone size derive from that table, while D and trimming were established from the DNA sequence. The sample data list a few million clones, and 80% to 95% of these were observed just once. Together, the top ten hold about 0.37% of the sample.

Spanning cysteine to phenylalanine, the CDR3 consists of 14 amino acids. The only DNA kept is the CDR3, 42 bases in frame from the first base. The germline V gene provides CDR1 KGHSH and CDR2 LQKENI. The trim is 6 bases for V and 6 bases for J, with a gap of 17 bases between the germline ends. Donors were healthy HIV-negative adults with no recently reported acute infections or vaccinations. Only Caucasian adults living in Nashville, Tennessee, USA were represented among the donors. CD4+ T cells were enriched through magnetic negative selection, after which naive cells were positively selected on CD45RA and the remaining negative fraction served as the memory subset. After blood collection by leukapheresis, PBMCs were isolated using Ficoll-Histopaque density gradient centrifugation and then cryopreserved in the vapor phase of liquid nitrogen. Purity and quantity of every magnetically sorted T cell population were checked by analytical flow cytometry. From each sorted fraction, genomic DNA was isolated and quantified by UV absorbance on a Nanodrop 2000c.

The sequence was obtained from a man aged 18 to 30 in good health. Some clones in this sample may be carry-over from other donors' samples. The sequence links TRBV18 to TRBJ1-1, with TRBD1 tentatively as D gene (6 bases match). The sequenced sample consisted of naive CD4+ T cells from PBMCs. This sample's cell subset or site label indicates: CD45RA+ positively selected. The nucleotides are TGTGCCAGCTCCCAACAGGGTCGGTTGGCTGAAGCTTTCTTT. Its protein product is CASSQQGRLAEAFF.